This record covers a single TCR beta chain. Its specificity is unknown. These data belong to a study of T cell responses to AZD1222 COVID-19 vaccine. Study-wide results and caveats: A mostly white British donor set with more females was recruited, and clonal diversity was possibly underestimated.

Sequencing was performed with immunoSEQ multiplex PCR; in TCRdb, only in-frame clones are kept and a portion is missing. The data hold tens of thousands of clones, with 86% observed a single time. The ends were cut back, 2 bases at V and 4 bases at J, with 13 bases in the middle. From germline, CDR1 is SGHDT and CDR2 YYEEEE. The CDR3 is 16 amino acids. The V call is TRBV5-6, the J call TRBJ1-6; a weak D match, TRBD1 (5 bases). The sequence came from an adult who received the AZD1222 COVID-19 vaccine. The material was peripheral blood, obtained 28 days after the second AZD1222 dose. The CDR3 DNA reads as TGTGCCAGCAGCTTCCCGGGCGGGGCTTATAATTCACCCCTCCACTTT. This translates into CASSFPGGAYNSPLHF. Based on the CDR3 plus reference TRBV5-6 and TRBJ1-6, the full variable domain is DAGVTQSPTHLIKTRGQQVTLRCSPKSGHDTVSWYQQALGQGPQFIFQYYEEEERQRGNFPDRFSGHQFPNYSSELNVNALLLGDSALYLCASSFPGGAYNSPLHFGNGTRLTVT.